The entry that follows covers one T cell receptor beta chain sequence. What antigen it recognizes has not been identified. It has no much larger one-base neighbor in the sample; base qualities were not kept. Library method: the immunoSEQ multiplex PCR assay. For the multiplex PCR, a mixture combining 60 forward primers for TCR Vbeta segments and 13 reverse primers for TCR Jbeta segments was used. A multiplex PCR assay on genomic DNA amplified the CDR3 region of rearranged TCR beta genes. On the Illumina HiSeq System, the amplified TCR beta libraries were sequenced as 87-base-pair reads. In the paper's pipeline: A later analysis counted tens of millions of unique TCR beta chains across the roughly 700 repertoires, and some 11 million of these chains were shared by at least two donors. Raw reads were error-corrected and collapsed into unique sequences with a nearest-neighbor algorithm that merged closely related sequences to remove PCR and sequencing errors. To assign V, D and J gene segments, CDR3 sequences were aligned to IMGT reference sequences. Each retained sequence needed at least a six-nucleotide match to both a V gene segment and a J gene segment. A rearrangement was called productive if the CDR3 had no stop codons and remained in frame with V and J, and every other rearrangement was called non-productive. Following IMGT convention, CDR3 was defined as the stretch from the second conserved V-encoded cysteine up to the conserved J-encoded phenylalanine. In an earlier analysis of just under 600 of the donors, sequences lacking an unambiguous match to a single V gene segment were excluded. In an earlier analysis of approximately 590 of the donors, V segments were called functional above 56.7% productive rearrangements and were called segregating when the between-donor standard deviation exceeded 5%. A statistical classification framework was developed to diagnose cytomegalovirus status using the catalog of TCR beta chain sequences. V and J gene assignment, in a later analysis, came from comparing TCR nucleotide sequences with IMGT/GENE-DB human TR gene sequences. Using the TCRdist pipeline, a later analysis assigned CDR3 sequences along with most-parsimonious VDJ recombination scenarios. In a later analysis, each TCR beta chain was defined by its CDR3 amino acid sequence together with its V-gene family, and reads without a unique V-gene family were excluded. A later analysis removed several hundred highly shared, low-generation-probability nucleotide sequences to deal with suspected cross-contamination and a sequencing artifact. A later analysis calculated a clonal expansion index for each public chain from normalized within-repertoire ranks of inferred template counts. A later analysis computed generation probabilities with a VDJ recombination model fitted to out-of-frame rearrangements, and checked the results against IGoR. Hypergeometric tests were used in a later analysis to score TCR-TCR, TCR-HLA and TCR-CMV co-occurrence, with a repertoire-size bias correction applied to the TCR pairs. In a later analysis, false discovery rates were estimated by permuting HLA or CMV assignments 20 times. A later analysis grouped co-occurring TCRs with DBSCAN, adding TCRdist sequence similarity when clustering within HLA-allele-positive subsets. For co-occurrence clustering, repertoires with fewer than 30,000 or more than 120,000 public chains were excluded, along with five repertoires with anomalous nucleotide sharing. Sourced from immuneACCESS, this table was stored by TCRdb with only in-frame sequences that have V and J called. A share of the clones is absent; for the studies checked, an unresolved V gene accounts for under half, and the remainder has no known explanation. V and J calls and clone size are as listed in that table; D and trimming were resolved from the DNA. Counted in this sample were 150,000 to 200,000 clones; 55% to 75% of them appeared once. Of the sample, about 2.5% is held by the ten largest clones.

This sample is part of a study of cytomegalovirus exposure and HLA in healthy donors (dated by TCRdb to the late 2010s). In the study overall: According to an earlier analysis of a few hundred of the donors, 150 million to 200 million T cells yielded over 100 million unique TCR beta sequences and approximately 300 Gb of sequence data. An early release covering 550 to 650 HLA-typed donors comprised about 310 gigabases of sequencing data and 85 million or so unique TCR sequences. Among the roughly 390 genotyped donors, roughly 80% belonged to the genetic ancestry cluster associated with self-reported Caucasian donors. The study aimed to test whether cataloging public T cell receptors could reveal signatures of past pathogen exposure. Using immunosequencing, the study profiled T cell repertoires from around 670 subjects and related those repertoires to cytomegalovirus serostatus. Besides the first cohort of around 700 subjects, a separate validation cohort made up of 120 different subjects was used. To predict cytomegalovirus infection status, the study combined high-throughput TCR immunosequencing, statistical association of individual TCRs with disease status, and machine learning. A later analysis re-examined previously published TCR beta repertoires from more than 550 donors and added high-resolution HLA genotyping to investigate patterns of TCR occurrence. In the later analysis, no new phenotypic data were used to find candidate immune exposures; instead, reliance was placed on TCR beta sequences and their occurrence across donors. An earlier analysis of 450 to 750 of the donors used high-throughput TCR beta sequencing to judge whether each TCR beta V gene segment behaved as functional or pseudogenic. Donor age, sex, ethnicity and CMV serostatus were compiled alongside the repertoire data. Genome-wide SNP genotypes for about 55% of the roughly 670 donors were used in a later genetic analysis, which treated that subset as a discovery cohort. All discovery cohort repertoires had been generated on a single sequencing platform. Class I and class II HLA loci were covered by the typing at four-digit resolution. Typing coverage differed by locus: A, B, C, DRB1 and DQB1 were typed in about 620-630 donors, DQA1 in about 500, DPA1 in 600 to 610, and DPB1 in roughly 470. About 5 DR-DQ haplotypes were handled as single units for association and clustering, since linkage in the cohort was strong. Across roughly 420 genotyped donors of the cohort, an average of about 200,000 unique TCR beta nucleotide sequences per donor were sequenced, and roughly 20% of those sequences were non-productive.

General findings and caveats noted by the study authors: Roughly uniform sequencing depth across donors was assumed in presence/absence analyses, although this assumption may not hold. Strong co-occurrence of HLA alleles, especially DR and DQ, made assigning TCR associations to individual alleles difficult. In an earlier analysis of around 500 of the donors, most TCR beta V segments appeared in productive rearrangements about 87% or about 30% of the time, broadly matching IMGT annotations. Because HLA typing was unavailable for some donors at each locus, only the typed subset was used in association tests. A later analysis associated 16,951 TCR beta sequences with specific HLA alleles at a false discovery rate of 0.05. The authors suggested that the approach could potentially be extended to other disease states and immunological phenotypes. A further reported finding was that TCR beta sequences accurately predicted the HLA-A and HLA-B alleles for most subjects in the first cohort. In a later analysis, the rate of TCR association differed among HLA loci, with DRB1 alleles having the most associated TCRs and HLA-C alleles having the fewest. Three of the identified cytomegalovirus-associated TCR beta chains were confirmed in vitro to be specific for cytomegalovirus antigens. A cluster of highly shared sequence variants was judged likely to represent a technical artifact of the sequencing pipeline. In a later analysis, HLA-associated TCR beta chains were found to be more clonally expanded and to have lower generation probabilities than equally common non-associated chains. V-gene and J-gene trimming of TCR beta chains was associated with a missense DCLRE1C variant in a later genetic analysis, and the association was replicated in an independent cohort. According to a later analysis, parvovirus B19, influenza, CMV and Epstein-Barr virus appeared linked to several top co-occurrence clusters. In both the original and validation cohorts, the classifier was reported to diagnose cytomegalovirus status with high specificity and sensitivity. In this cohort, only TCR beta chains were sequenced, and detectable features were limited by the absence of alpha or paired-chain data. Linkage disequilibrium might explain the correlated functional status among segregating V segments, but an unknown experimental factor could not be excluded. Because the 87-base-pair reads could not distinguish some IMGT-functional V segments, including TRBV6-2 and TRBV6-3, those segments were excluded. The study listed approximately 160 TCR beta chains as associated with cytomegalovirus. Because counts were too low, fewer than 20 rarely observed V segments, including chromosome 9 orphons, were excluded from the earlier analysis of some 540 of the donors. According to a later genetic analysis, donors in an Asian-associated ancestry cluster had fewer N-insertions in productive TCRs than the approximately 630-donor mean. For the cohort, immune exposure information was limited to CMV serostatus. A later analysis found that most CMV-associated TCR beta chains appeared HLA-restricted, with HLA associations seemingly driven largely by CMV exposure. Most TCR sequences were seen in very few donors, while some public TCRs were found in many individuals.

Trimming accounts for 0 bases at V and 5 bases at J, while the number of junction bases matched to no gene is 10. The CDR3 covers 17 residues, taking in both the cysteine and the phenylalanine. Only the CDR3 part of the read is kept: 51 bases, read in frame from the first base. The cohort consisted of 670 or so healthy bone marrow donors. At the time of sampling, all cohort members were nominally healthy, though unrecorded immune exposures were likely present. CMV serostatus was recorded as positive for some 300 and negative for about 50% of the 666 cohort members, whereas no CMV serostatus was recorded for the donor in question. Every donor gave a peripheral blood sample, and the peripheral blood mononuclear cells from that sample were used for TCR beta sequencing. Genomic DNA extraction from the blood cell samples was performed with the Qiagen DNeasy Blood Extraction Kit.

Source material: PBMCs. The chain employs TRBV23-1 and TRBJ1-1, with 9 junctional bases fitting TRBD1. TRBV23-1 is sorted into the ORF group, with uncertain function. The receptor's source is a human donor in good health. The CDR3 reads as follows: CASSQSEQGAGGTEAFF. The nucleotide sequence reads TGCGCCAGCAGTCAATCGGAACAGGGGGCAGGAGGAACTGAAGCTTTCTTT.